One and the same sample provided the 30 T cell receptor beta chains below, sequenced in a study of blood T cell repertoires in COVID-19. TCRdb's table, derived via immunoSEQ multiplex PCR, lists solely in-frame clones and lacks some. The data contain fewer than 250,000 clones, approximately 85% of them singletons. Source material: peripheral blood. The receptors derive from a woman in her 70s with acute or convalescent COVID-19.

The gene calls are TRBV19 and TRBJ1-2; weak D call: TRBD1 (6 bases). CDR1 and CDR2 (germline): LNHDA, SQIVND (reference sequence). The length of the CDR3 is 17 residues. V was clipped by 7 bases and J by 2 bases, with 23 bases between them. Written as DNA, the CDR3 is TGTGCCAGTACCTTTCCCCTAGGTGACGGGACAAACTATGGCTACACCTTC. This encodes CASTFPLGDGTNYGYTF. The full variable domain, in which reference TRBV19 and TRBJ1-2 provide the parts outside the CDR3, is DGGITQSPKYLFRKEGQNVTLSCEQNLNHDAMYWYRQDPGQGLRLIYYSQIVNDFQKGDIAEGYSVSREKKESFPLTVTSAQKNPTAFYLCASTFPLGDGTNYGYTFGSGTRLTVV.

CDR3 region: CASSRPGTGNYGYTF. CDR3 sequence (DNA): TGTGCCAGCAGCCGTCCCGGGACAGGGAACTATGGCTACACCTTC. This sequence joins TRBV13 and TRBJ1-2, with 9 bases that match TRBD1. The CDR3 loop spans 15 amino acids. The junction had 6 bases not matched to a gene; V was cut back by 5 bases and J by 2 bases. Per the germline V gene, CDR1 is PRHDT and CDR2 is FYEKMQ (reference sequence). Drawing the rest from reference TRBV13 and TRBJ1-2, the complete variable domain is AAGVIQSPRHLIKEKRETATLKCYPIPRHDTVYWYQQGPGQDPQFLISFYEKMQSDKGSIPDRFSAQQFSDYHSELNMSSLELGDSALYFCASSRPGTGNYGYTFGSGTRLTVV.

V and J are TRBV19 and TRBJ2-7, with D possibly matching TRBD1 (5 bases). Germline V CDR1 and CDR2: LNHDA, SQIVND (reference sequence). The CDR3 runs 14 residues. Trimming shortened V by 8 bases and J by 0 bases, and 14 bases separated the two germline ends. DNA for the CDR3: TGTGCCAGTCGTGACAGACCACCCTCCTACGAGCAGTACTTC. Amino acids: CASRDRPPSYEQYF.

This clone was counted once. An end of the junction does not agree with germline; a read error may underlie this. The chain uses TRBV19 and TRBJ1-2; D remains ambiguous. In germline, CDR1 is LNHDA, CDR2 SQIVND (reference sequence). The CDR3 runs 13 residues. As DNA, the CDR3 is TGTGCCAGTAGTATCCTGAGACATCAACAACTAGATTTC. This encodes CASSILRHQQLDF.

CDR3 nucleotide sequence: TGTGCCACCAGTGATCGGACTAGCGAAGAGACCCAGTACTTC. Its translation is CATSDRTSEETQYF. This sequence joins TRBV24-1 and TRBJ2-5, with 9 positions matching TRBD2. V shed 3 bases and J 3 bases; nucleotides not matched to a gene: 1. This CDR3 has 14 residues. From germline, CDR1 is KGHDR and CDR2 SFDVKD.

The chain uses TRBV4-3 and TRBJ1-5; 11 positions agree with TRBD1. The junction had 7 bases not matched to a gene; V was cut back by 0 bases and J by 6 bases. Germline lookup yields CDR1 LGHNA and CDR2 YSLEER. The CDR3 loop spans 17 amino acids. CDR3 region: CASSQEWRTGGFQPQHF. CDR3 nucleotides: TGCGCCAGCAGCCAAGAATGGAGGACAGGGGGCTTTCAGCCCCAGCATTTT.

The CDR3 sequence: CASSPSGGLGELFF. In DNA, the CDR3 is TGTGCCAGCAGCCCAAGCGGGGGCCTCGGGGAGCTGTTTTTT. The chain is built from TRBV11-3 and TRBJ2-2, with TRBD2 matching 8 bases. The CDR3 consists of 14 residues. Germline CDR1 SGHNT, CDR2 YENEEA. With V trimmed by 5 bases and J by 7 bases, 6 bases remained unmatched.

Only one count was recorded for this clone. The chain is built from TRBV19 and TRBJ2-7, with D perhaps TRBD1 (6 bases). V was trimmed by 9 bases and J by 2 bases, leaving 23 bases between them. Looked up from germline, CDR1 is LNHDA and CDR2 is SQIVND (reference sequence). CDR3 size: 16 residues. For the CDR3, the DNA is TGTGCCAGCCGTCGGGGAGCGACAGGATCGACCTACGAGCAGTACTTC. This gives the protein CASRRGATGSTYEQYF.

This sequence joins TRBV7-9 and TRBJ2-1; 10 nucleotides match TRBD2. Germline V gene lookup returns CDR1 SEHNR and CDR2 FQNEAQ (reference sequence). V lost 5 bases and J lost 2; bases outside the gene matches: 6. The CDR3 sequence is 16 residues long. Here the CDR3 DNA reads TGTGCCAGCAGCCCACGAAGCGGGGGGGCCTACAATGAGCAGTTCTTC. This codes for CASSPRSGGAYNEQFF.

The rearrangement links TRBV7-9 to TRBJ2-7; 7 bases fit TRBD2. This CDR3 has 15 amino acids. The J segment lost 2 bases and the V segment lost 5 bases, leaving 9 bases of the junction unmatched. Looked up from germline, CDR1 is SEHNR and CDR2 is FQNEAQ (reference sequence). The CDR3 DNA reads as TGTGCCAGCAGCGCGCGCCCCGGGGGGACCTACGAGCAGTACTTC. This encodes CASSARPGGTYEQYF.

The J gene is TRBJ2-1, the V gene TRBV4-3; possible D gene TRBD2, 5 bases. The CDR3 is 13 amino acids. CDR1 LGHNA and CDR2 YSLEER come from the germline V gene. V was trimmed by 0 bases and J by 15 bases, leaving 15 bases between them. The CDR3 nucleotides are TGCGCCAGCAGCCAAGATCTGGAGGCCAGGCGGTTCTTC. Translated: CASSQDLEARRFF.

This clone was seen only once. The CDR3 loop reads CASSQGQGAGQYF. CDR3 nucleotide sequence: TGCGCCAGCAGCCAAGGACAGGGGGCCGGGCAGTACTTC. J is TRBJ2-7 and V is TRBV4-3; 10 bases fit TRBD1. The CDR3 is 13 residues long. The trim removed 1 base at V and 9 bases at J, leaving 3 bases unmatched. Looked up from germline, CDR1 is LGHNA and CDR2 is YSLEER.

CDR3 loop: CASSRQGDYGYTF. As DNA, the CDR3 is TGTGCCAGCAGCAGACAGGGAGACTATGGCTACACCTTC. This chain connects TRBV6-2 or TRBV6-3 to TRBJ1-2; 7 nucleotides line up with TRBD1. Per the germline V gene, CDR1 is MNHEY and CDR2 is SVGEGT. Unmatched junction bases numbered 4, after V lost 6 bases and J lost 3 bases. CDR3 length equals 13 residues.

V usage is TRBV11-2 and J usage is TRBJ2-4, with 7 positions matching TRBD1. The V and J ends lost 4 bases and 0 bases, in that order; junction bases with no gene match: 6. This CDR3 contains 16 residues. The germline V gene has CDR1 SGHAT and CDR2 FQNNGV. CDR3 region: CASSSGQPLAKNIQYF. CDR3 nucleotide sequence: TGTGCCAGCAGCTCGGGACAGCCACTAGCCAAAAACATTCAGTACTTC. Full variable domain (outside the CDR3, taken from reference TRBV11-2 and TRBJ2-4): EAGVAQSPRYKIIEKRQSVAFWCNPISGHATLYWYQQILGQGPKLLIQFQNNGVVDDSQLPKDRFSAERLKGVDSTLKIQPAKLEDSAVYLCASSSGQPLAKNIQYFGAGTRLSVL.

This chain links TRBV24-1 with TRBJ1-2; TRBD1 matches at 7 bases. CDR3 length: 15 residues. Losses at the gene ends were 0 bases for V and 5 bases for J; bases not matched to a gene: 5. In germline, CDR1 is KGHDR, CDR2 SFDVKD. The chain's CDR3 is CATSDLPGRGYGYTF. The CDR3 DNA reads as TGTGCCACCAGTGATTTGCCGGGCAGGGGGTATGGCTACACCTTC.

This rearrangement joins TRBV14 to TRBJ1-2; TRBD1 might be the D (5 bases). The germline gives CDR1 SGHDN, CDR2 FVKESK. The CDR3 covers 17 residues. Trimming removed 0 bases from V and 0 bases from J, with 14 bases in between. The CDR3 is CASSQDLIQGSNYGYTF. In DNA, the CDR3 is TGTGCCAGCAGCCAAGATCTCATCCAGGGTTCTAACTATGGCTACACCTTC.

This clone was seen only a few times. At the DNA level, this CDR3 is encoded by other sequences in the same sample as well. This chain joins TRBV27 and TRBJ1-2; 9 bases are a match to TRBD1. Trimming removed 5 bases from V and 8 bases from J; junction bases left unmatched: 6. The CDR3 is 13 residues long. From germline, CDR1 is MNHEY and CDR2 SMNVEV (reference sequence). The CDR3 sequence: CASSPQGAGGYTF. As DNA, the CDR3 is TGTGCCAGCAGTCCACAGGGGGCAGGGGGCTACACCTTC.

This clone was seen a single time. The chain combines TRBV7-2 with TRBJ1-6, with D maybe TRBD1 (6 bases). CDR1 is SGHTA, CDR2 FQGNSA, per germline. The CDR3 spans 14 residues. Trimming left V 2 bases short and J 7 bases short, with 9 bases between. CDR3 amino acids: CASSLTGINSPLHF. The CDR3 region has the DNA TGTGCCAGCAGCTTAACAGGGATCAATTCACCCCTCCACTTT.

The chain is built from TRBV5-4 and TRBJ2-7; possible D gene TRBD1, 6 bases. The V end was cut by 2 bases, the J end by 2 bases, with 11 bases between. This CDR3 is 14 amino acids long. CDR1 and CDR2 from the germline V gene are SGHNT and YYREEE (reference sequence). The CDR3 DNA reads TGTGCCAGCAGCTTCGGGACACTACCCTACGAGCAGTACTTC. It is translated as CASSFGTLPYEQYF. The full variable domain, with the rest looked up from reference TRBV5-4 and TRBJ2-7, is ETGVTQSPTHLIKTRGQQVTLRCSSQSGHNTVSWYQQALGQGPQFIFQYYREEENGRGNFPPRFSGLQFPNYSSELNVNALELDDSALYLCASSFGTLPYEQYFGPGTRLTVT.

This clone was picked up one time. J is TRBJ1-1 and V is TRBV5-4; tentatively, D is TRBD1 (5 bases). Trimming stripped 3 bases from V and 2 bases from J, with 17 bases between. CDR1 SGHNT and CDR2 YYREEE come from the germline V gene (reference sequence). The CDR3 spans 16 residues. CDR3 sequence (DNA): TGTGCCAGCAGCTCTAATCGGGGAGGGACTAACACTGAAGCTTTCTTT. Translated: CASSSNRGGTNTEAFF.

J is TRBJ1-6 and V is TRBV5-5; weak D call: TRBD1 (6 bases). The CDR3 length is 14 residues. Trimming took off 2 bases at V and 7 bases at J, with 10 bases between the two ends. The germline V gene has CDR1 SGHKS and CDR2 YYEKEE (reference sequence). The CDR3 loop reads CASSFRTANSPLHF. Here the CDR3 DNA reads TGTGCCAGCAGCTTCAGGACAGCGAATTCACCCCTCCACTTT. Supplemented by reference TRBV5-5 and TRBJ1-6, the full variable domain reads DAGVTQSPTHLIKTRGQQVTLRCSPISGHKSVSWYQQVLGQGPQFIFQYYEKEERGRGNFPDRFSARQFPNYSSELNVNALLLGDSALYLCASSFRTANSPLHFGNGTRLTVT.

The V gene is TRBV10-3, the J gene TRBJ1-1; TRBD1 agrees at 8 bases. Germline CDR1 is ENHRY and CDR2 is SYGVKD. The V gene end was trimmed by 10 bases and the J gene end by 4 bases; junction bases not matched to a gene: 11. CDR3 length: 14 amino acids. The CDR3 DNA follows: TGTGCCACCGACAGGGGAAGGGAGGGCACTGAAGCTTTCTTT. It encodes CATDRGREGTEAFF.

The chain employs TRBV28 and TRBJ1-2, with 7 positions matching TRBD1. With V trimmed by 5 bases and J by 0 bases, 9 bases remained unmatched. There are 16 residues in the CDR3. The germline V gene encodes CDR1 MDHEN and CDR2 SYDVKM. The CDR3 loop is CASSPSDRVPNYGYTF. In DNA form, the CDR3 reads TGTGCCAGCAGTCCGTCTGACAGGGTCCCTAACTATGGCTACACCTTC.

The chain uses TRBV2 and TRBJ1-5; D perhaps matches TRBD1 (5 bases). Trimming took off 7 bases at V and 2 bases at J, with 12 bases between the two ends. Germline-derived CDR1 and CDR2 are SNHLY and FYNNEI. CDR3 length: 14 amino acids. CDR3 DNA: TGTGCCAGCAATCAGGGATACGGCAATCAGCCCCAGCATTTT. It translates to CASNQGYGNQPQHF.

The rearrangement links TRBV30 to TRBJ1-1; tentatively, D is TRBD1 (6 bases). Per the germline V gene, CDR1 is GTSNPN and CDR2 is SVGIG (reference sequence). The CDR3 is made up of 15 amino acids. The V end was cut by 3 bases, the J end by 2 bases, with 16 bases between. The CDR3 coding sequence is TGTGCCTGGAGAAGGGGGGGAATAATTAACACTGAAGCTTTCTTT. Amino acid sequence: CAWRRGGIINTEAFF. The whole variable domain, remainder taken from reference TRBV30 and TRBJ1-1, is SQTIHQWPATLVQPVGSPLSLECTVEGTSNPNLYWYRQAAGRGLQLLFYSVGIGQISSEVPQNLSASRPQDRQFILSSKKLLLSDSGFYLCAWRRGGIINTEAFFGQGTRLTVV.

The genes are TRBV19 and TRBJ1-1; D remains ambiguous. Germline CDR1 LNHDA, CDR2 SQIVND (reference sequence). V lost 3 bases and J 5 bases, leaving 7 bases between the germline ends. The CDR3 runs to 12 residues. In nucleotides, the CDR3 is TGTGCCAGTAGTATTGCCCGGACTGAAGCTTTCTTT. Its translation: CASSIARTEAFF.

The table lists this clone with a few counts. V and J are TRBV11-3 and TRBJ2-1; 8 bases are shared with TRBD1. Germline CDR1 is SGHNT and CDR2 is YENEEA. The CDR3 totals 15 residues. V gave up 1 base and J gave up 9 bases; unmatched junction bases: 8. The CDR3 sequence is CASSLGTGYGREQFF. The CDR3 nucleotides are TGTGCCAGCAGCTTAGGGACAGGGTACGGGCGTGAGCAGTTCTTC.

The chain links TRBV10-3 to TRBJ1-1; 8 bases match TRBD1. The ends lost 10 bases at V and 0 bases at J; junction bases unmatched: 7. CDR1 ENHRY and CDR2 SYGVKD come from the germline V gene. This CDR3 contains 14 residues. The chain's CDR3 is CATGQGAMNTEAFF. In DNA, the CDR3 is TGTGCCACCGGACAGGGCGCTATGAACACTGAAGCTTTCTTT.

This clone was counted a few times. Written as DNA, the CDR3 is TGTGCCAGCAGCTTCCTCAGCCTAGGGGGGGCCCAATCACCCCTCCACTTT. Encoded protein: CASSFLSLGGAQSPLHF. The gene calls are TRBV7-8 and TRBJ1-6, with a weak D call TRBD1 (6 bases). Deletions cut 3 bases from V and 10 bases from J, with 22 bases between. Germline CDR1 SGHVS, CDR2 FQNEAQ. The CDR3 is 17 amino acids.

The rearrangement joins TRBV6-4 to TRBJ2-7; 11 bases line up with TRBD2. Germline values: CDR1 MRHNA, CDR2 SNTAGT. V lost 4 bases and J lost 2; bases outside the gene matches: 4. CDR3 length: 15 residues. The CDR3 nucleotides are TGTGCCAGCAGTGTACTAGCGGGGGCGACCTACGAGCAGTACTTC. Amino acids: CASSVLAGATYEQYF.